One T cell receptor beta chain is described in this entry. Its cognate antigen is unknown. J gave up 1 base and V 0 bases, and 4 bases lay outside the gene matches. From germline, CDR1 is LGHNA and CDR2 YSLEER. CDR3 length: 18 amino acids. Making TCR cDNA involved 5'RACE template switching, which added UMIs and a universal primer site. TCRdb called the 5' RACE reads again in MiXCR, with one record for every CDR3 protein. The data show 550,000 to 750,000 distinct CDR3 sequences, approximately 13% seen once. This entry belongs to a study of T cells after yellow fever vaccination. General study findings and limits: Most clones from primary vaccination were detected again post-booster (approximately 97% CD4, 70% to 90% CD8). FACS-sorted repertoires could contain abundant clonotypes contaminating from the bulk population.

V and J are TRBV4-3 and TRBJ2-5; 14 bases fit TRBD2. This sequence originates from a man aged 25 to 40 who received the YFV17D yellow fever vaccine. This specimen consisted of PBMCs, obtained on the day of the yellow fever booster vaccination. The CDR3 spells CASSQETGTSGSQETQYF. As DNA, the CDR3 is TGCGCCAGCAGCCAAGAGACAGGGACTAGCGGGAGCCAAGAGACCCAGTACTTC.